This T cell receptor (beta chain) was sequenced for a study of T cell responses to AZD1222 COVID-19 vaccine. CDR3 length equals 17 residues. Germline V CDR1 and CDR2: MGHDK, SYGVNS. V was cut by 5 bases and J by 4 bases, with 23 bases left in between. Regarding the study as a whole: Donors in the cohort were predominantly white British and more often female, and clonal diversity was possibly underestimated. Repertoires were sampled only after the peak T cell response.

With respect to this clone: Its antigen remains unidentified.

Sequencing used immunoSEQ multiplex PCR; TCRdb keeps in-frame clones, though not all of them. The sample carries 100,000 to 150,000 clones, approximately 88% recorded once. The sequence was collected from an adult in good health. Sequences were derived from peripheral blood, sampled on day 0 of AZD1222 vaccination. V is TRBV25-1 and J is TRBJ1-2, with no clear D. The CDR3 bases are TGTGCCAGCAGTCCCCAATACTCTCATAGATTCAGCTATGGCTACACCTTC. It encodes CASSPQYSHRFSYGYTF.